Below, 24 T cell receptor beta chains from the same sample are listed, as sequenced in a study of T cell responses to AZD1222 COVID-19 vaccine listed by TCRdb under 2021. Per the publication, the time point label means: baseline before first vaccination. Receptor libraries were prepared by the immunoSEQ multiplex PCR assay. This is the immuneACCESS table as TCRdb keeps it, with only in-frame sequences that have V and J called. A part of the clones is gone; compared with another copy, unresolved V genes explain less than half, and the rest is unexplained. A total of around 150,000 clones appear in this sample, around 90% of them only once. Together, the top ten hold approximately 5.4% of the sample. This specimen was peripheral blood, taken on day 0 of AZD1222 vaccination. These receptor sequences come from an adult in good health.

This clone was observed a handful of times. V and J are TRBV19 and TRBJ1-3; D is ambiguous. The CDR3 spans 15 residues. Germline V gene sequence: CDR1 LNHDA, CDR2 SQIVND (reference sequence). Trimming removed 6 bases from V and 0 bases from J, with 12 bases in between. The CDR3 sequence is CASSPPRASGNTIYF. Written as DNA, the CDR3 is TGTGCCAGTAGCCCTCCAAGGGCCTCTGGAAACACCATATATTTT.

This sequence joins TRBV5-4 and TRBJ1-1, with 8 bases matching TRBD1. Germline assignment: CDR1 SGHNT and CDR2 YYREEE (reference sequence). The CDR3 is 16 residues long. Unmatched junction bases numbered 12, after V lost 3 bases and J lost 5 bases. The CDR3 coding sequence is TGTGCCAGCAGCTATCCAGGACAGGGTTTAGGGACTGAAGCTTTCTTT. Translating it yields CASSYPGQGLGTEAFF. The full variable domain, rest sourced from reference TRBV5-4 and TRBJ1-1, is ETGVTQSPTHLIKTRGQQVTLRCSSQSGHNTVSWYQQALGQGPQFIFQYYREEENGRGNFPPRFSGLQFPNYSSELNVNALELDDSALYLCASSYPGQGLGTEAFFGQGTRLTVV.

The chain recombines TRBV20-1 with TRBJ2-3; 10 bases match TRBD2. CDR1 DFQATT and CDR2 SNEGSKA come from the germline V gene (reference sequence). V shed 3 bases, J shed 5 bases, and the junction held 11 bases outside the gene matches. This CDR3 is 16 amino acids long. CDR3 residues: CSASERGGRVVDTQYF. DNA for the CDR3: TGCAGTGCTAGTGAGCGGGGGGGCCGGGTAGTAGATACGCAGTATTTT.

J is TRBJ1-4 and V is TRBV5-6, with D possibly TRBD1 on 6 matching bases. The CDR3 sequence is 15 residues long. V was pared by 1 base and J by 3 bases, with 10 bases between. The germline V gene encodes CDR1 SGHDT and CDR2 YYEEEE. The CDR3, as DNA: TGTGCCAGCAGCTTGAAGGGGGGGTCTAATGAAAAACTGTTTTTT. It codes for CASSLKGGSNEKLFF.

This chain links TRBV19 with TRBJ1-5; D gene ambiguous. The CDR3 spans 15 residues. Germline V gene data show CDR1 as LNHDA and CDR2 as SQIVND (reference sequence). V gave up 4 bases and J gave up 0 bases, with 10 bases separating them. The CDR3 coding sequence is TGTGCCAGTAGTACCGGACGCTATAGCAATCAGCCCCAGCATTTT. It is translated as CASSTGRYSNQPQHF.

CDR3 DNA: TGCGCCAGCAGCTTGGGGCGGGCGACCGGGGAGCTGTTTTTT. Amino acids: CASSLGRATGELFF. The chain combines TRBV5-1 with TRBJ2-2; TRBD2 might be the D (5 bases). CDR3 length: 14 residues. Germline V gene sequence: CDR1 SGHRS, CDR2 YFSETQ. V was clipped by 0 bases and J by 5 bases, with 8 bases between them.

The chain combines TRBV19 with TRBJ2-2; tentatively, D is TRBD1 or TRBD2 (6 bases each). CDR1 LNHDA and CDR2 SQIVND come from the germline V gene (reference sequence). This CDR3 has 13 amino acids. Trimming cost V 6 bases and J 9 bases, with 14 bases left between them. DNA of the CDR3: TGTGCCAGTAGCATCATCGGGGGCTGGGAGCTGTTTTTT. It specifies CASSIIGGWELFF.

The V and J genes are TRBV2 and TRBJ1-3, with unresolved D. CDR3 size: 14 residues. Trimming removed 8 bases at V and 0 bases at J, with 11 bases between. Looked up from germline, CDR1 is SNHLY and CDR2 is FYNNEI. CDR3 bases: TGTGCCAGCGGTCCGGGGATCTCTGGAAACACCATATATTTT. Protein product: CASGPGISGNTIYF.

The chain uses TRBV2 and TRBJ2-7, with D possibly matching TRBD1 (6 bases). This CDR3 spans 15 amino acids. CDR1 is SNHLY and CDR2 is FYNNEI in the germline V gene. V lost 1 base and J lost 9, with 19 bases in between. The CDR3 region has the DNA TGTGCCAGCAGTGAAGAGCTCAGGGGTAAAAGTGGGCAGTACTTC. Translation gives CASSEELRGKSGQYF.

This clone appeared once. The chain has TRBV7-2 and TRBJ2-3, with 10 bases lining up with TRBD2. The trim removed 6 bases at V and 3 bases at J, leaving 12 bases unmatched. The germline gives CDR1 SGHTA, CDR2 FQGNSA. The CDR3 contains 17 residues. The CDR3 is CASREAGGLLGTDTQYF. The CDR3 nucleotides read TGTGCCAGCAGGGAAGCGGGGGGGCTGTTGGGAACAGATACGCAGTATTTT.

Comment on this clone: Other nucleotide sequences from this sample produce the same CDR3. Here the CDR3 reads CATSGTGDGYTF. CDR3 nucleotides: TGTGCCACCAGTGGCACAGGGGATGGCTACACCTTC. The rearrangement links TRBV24-1 to TRBJ1-2; 7 nucleotides agree with TRBD1. Germline trimming cut 5 bases from V and 6 bases from J; bases unmatched to any gene: 2. Germline CDR1 KGHDR, CDR2 SFDVKD. The CDR3 runs 12 residues.

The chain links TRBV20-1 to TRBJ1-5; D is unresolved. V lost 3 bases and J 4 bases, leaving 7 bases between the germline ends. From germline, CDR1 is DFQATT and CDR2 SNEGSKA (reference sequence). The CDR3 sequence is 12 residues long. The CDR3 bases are TGCAGTGCTAGTCGAGGGAATCAGCCCCAGCATTTT. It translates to CSASRGNQPQHF.

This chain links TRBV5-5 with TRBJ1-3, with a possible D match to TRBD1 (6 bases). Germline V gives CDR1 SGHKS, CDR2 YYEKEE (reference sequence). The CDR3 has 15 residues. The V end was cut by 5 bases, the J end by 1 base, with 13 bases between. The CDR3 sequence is CASSRDRRSGNTIYF. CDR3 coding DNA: TGTGCCAGCAGTCGAGACAGGAGGTCTGGAAACACCATATATTTT.

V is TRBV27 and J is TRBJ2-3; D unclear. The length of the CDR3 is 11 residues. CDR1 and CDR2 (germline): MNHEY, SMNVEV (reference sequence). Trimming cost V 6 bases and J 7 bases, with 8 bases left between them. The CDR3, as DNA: TGTGCCAGCAGGGACCGAAATACGCAGTATTTT. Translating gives CASRDRNTQYF.

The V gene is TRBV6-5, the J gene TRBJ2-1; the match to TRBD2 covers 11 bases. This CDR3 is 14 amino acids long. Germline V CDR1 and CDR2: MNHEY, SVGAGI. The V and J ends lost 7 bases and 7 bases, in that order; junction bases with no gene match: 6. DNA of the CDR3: TGTGCCAGCACCACAATAGCGGGAGGGAATGAGCAGTTCTTC. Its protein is CASTTIAGGNEQFF.

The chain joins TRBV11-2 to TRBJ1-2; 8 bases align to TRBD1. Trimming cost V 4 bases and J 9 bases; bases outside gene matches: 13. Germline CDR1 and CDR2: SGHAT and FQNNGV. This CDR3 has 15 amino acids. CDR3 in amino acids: CASSYLGGQDSSYTF. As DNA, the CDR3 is TGTGCCAGCAGCTACCTCGGGGGACAGGATAGCAGCTACACCTTC.

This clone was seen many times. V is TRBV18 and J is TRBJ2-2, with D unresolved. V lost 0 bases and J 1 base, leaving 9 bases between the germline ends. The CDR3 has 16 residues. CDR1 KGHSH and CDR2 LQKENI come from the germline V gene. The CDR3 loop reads CASSPPAGLNTGELFF. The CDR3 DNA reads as TGTGCCAGCTCACCACCGGCAGGCCTGAACACCGGGGAGCTGTTTTTT.

CDR3 in DNA: TGCGCCAGCAGCCAAGAGTGGCTAGCGGCGGGGGGAAACACAGATACGCAGTATTTT. Amino acids: CASSQEWLAAGGNTDTQYF. This sequence joins TRBV4-1 and TRBJ2-3, with 8 bases identical to TRBD2. There are 19 residues in the CDR3. J was trimmed by 2 bases and V by 0 bases; bases with no gene match: 13. CDR1 and CDR2 (germline): MGHRA, YSYEKL.

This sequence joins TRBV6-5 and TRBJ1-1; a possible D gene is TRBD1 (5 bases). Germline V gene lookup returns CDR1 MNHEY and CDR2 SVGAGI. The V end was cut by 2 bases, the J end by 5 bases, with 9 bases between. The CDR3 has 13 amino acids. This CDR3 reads CASSYTRDTEAFF. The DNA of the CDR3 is TGTGCCAGCAGTTACACCAGGGATACTGAAGCTTTCTTT.

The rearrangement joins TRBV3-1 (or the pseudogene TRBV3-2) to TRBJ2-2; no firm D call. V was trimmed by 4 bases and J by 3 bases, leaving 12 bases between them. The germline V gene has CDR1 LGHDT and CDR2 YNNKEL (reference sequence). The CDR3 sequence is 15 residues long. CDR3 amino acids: CASSRGPPDTGELFF. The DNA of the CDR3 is TGTGCCAGCAGCCGGGGTCCTCCCGACACCGGGGAGCTGTTTTTT.

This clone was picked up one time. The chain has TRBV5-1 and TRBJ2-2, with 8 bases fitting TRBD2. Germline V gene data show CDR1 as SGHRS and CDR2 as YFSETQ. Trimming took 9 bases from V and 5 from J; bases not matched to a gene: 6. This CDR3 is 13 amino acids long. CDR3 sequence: CATRSSGTGELFF. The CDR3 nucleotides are TGCGCCACCCGTTCTAGCGGGACCGGGGAGCTGTTTTTT. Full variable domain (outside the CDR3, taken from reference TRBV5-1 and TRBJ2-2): KAGVTQTPRYLIKTRGQQVTLSCSPISGHRSVSWYQQTPGQGLQFLFEYFSETQRNKGNFPGRFSGRQFSNSRSEMNVSTLELGDSALYLCATRSSGTGELFFGEGSRLTVL.

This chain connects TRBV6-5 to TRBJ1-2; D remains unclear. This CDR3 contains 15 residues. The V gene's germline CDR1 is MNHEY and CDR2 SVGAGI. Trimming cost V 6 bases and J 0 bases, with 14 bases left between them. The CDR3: CASRGGPRANYGYTF. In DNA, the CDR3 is TGTGCCAGCAGAGGAGGACCGCGAGCTAACTATGGCTACACCTTC.

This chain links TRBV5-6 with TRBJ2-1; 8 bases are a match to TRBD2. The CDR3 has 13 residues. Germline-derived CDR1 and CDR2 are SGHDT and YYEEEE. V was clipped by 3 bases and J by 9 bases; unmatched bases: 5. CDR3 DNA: TGTGCCAGCAGCTCGGGAGGGGGTACTGAGCAGTTCTTC. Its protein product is CASSSGGGTEQFF.

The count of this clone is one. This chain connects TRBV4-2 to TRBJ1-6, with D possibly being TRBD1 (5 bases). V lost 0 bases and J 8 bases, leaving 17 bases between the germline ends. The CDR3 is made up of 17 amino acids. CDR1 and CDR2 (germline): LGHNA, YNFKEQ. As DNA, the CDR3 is TGTGCCAGCAGCCAAGATCATGAGGCCGACAGCCATTCACCCCTCCACTTT. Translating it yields CASSQDHEADSHSPLHF.